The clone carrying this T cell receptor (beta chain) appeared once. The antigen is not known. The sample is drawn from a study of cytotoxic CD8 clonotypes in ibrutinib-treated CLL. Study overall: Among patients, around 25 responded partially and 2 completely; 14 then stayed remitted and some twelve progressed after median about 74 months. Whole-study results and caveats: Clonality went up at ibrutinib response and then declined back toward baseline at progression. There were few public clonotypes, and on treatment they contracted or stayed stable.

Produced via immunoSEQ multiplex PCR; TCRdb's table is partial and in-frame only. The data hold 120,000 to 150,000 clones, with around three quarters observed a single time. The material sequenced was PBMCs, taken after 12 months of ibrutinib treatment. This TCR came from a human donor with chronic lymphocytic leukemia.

The CDR3 DNA follows: TGTGCCAGCAGCTTGACAGGGGGCGAAAAACTGTTTTTT. It yields the protein CASSLTGGEKLFF. V and J are TRBV5-4 and TRBJ1-4; 9 positions match TRBD1. V shed 1 base and J 8 bases; nucleotides not matched to a gene: 0. Germline V CDR1 and CDR2: SGHNT, YYREEE (reference sequence). This CDR3 contains 13 residues.